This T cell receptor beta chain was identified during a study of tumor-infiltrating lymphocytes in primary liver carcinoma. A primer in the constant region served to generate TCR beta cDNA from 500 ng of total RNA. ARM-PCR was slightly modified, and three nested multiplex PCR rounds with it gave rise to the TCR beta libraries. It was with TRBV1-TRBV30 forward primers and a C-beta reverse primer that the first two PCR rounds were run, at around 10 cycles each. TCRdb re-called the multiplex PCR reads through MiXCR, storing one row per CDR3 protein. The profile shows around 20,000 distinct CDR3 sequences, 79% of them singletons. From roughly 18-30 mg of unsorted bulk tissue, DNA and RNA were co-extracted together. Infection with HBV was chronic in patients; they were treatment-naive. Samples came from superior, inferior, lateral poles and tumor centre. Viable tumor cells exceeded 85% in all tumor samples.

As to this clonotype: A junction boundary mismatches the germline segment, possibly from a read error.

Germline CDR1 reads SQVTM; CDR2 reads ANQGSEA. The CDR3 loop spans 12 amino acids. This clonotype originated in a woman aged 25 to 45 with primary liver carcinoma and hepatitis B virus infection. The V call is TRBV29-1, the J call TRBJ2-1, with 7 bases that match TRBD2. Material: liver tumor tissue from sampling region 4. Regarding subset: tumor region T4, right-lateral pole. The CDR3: CSDLGDYIEQFF. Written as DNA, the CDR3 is TGCAGCGACCTAGGGGACTACATTGAGCAGTTCTTC.